This passage covers 32 T cell receptor beta chains from one sample sequenced in a study of graft-versus-host responses after intestinal transplantation. The table came from immunoSEQ multiplex PCR; TCRdb's copy has only in-frame clones and leaves some out. The table has about 97,000 clones, around 92% seen once. What these receptors recognize is not known. Here the sequenced sample was unstimulated CD4+ T cells sorted from spleen or lymph node cells, taken before transplant. The receptors come from a human donor who was the organ donor for an intestinal transplant.

This clone has only a few counts. The rearrangement joins TRBV6-5 to TRBJ2-7, with 9 bases that match TRBD1. CDR1 is MNHEY and CDR2 is SVGAGI in the germline V gene. Unmatched junction bases numbered 9, after V lost 6 bases and J lost 3 bases. This CDR3 has 15 amino acids. CDR3: CASSYRTGDFYEQYF. CDR3 DNA: TGTGCCAGCAGCTACCGGACAGGGGATTTCTACGAGCAGTACTTC.

This clone was detected only once. The chain joins TRBV7-2 to TRBJ1-6, with TRBD1 matching over 7 bases. Germline values: CDR1 SGHTA, CDR2 FQGNSA. The CDR3 totals 17 residues. Trimming cost V 1 base and J 6 bases; bases outside gene matches: 9. For the CDR3, the DNA is TGTGCCAGCAGCTTAGTGCCACCGGGACAGATTAATTCACCCCTCCACTTT. It is translated as CASSLVPPGQINSPLHF. Drawing the rest from reference TRBV7-2 and TRBJ1-6, the complete variable domain is GAGVSQSPSNKVTEKGKDVELRCDPISGHTALYWYRQSLGQGLEFLIYFQGNSAPDKSGLPSDRFSAERTGGSVSTLTIQRTQQEDSAVYLCASSLVPPGQINSPLHFGNGTRLTVT.

The V and J genes are TRBV19 and TRBJ1-3, with a possible D match to TRBD1 (6 bases). V was cut by 6 bases and J by 1 base, with 16 bases left in between. The CDR3 extends over 16 amino acids. Germline V lookup: CDR1 LNHDA, CDR2 SQIVND (reference sequence). The CDR3 nucleotides are TGTGCCAGTAGCCAGAAGGGGGGAGGGTCTGGAAACACCATATATTTT. It translates to CASSQKGGGSGNTIYF.

The V and J genes are TRBV5-1 and TRBJ1-1; D is unclear. The V and J ends lost 1 base and 1 base respectively, with 8 bases between them. CDR1 and CDR2 (germline): SGHRS, YFSETQ. CDR3 length: 14 amino acids. The CDR3: CASSLRLRNTEAFF. The DNA for the CDR3 is TGCGCCAGCAGCTTGAGACTCAGGAACACTGAAGCTTTCTTT.

The chain uses TRBV11-2 and TRBJ1-1, with D tentatively TRBD1 (5 bases). The CDR3 runs 13 residues. From germline, CDR1 is SGHAT and CDR2 FQNNGV. Trimming stripped 5 bases from V and 4 bases from J, with 11 bases between. The CDR3 region is CASSHRGGTEAFF. CDR3 DNA: TGTGCCAGCAGCCACCGGGGGGGCACTGAAGCTTTCTTT.

V usage is TRBV4-1 and J usage is TRBJ1-1; tentatively, D is TRBD1 (5 bases). Germline CDR1 reads MGHRA; CDR2 reads YSYEKL. The CDR3 is 16 amino acids. With 2 bases removed from V and 6 bases from J, the gap between germline ends came to 19 bases. In nucleotides, the CDR3 is TGCGCCAGCAGCCAAATCAGGGCCGTTTTAATCGCTGAAGCTTTCTTT. As protein: CASSQIRAVLIAEAFF.

The rearrangement uses TRBV7-6 and TRBJ2-7; D is unclear. Trimming removed 1 base at V and 2 bases at J, with 9 bases between. Germline CDR1 SGHVS, CDR2 FNYEAQ. This CDR3 is 14 amino acids long. The CDR3 loop is CASSLGVATYEQYF. For the CDR3, the DNA is TGTGCCAGCAGCTTAGGCGTAGCTACCTACGAGCAGTACTTC.

The CDR3, as DNA: TGTGCCAGCAACGGAGCGGGGAGCTCCTACAATGAGCAGTTCTTC. Translated: CASNGAGSSYNEQFF. V gene TRBV19 combines with J gene TRBJ2-1; 7 bases align to TRBD2. This CDR3 is built from 15 residues. With 9 bases clipped from V and 0 bases from J, the junction kept 8 bases outside the gene matches. Germline-derived CDR1 and CDR2 are LNHDA and SQIVND (reference sequence).

The J gene is TRBJ2-2, the V gene TRBV6-1; 8 bases map to TRBD2. The germline V gene encodes CDR1 MNHNS and CDR2 SASEGT. The CDR3 is made up of 16 amino acids. After removal of 4 bases from V and 2 bases from J, the junction contained 6 bases not matched to a gene. CDR3 nucleotides: TGTGCCAGCAGTGCCTTGGCGGGGGGTAACACCGGGGAGCTGTTTTTT. It codes for CASSALAGGNTGELFF.

The V call is TRBV7-9, the J call TRBJ2-2; 7 bases agree with TRBD2. The germline CDR1 and CDR2 sequences are SEHNR and FQNEAQ (reference sequence). V was pared by 5 bases and J by 7 bases, with 7 bases of the junction left unmatched. This CDR3 is 14 amino acids long. As DNA, the CDR3 is TGTGCCAGCAGCCCCTTCCGGGAGGTCGGGGAGCTGTTTTTT. Its translation: CASSPFREVGELFF.

V and J are TRBV5-6 and TRBJ1-2; 7 bases are a match to TRBD1. Germline CDR1 is SGHDT and CDR2 is YYEEEE. The V segment lost 1 base and the J segment 1 base; nucleotides outside the gene matches: 7. The CDR3 runs 16 residues. The CDR3: CASSLSLNRGNYGYTF. CDR3 bases: TGTGCCAGCAGCTTGTCCCTTAACAGGGGTAACTATGGCTACACCTTC.

The chain uses TRBV5-1 and TRBJ2-7; no clear D. Trimming took off 4 bases at V and 2 bases at J, with 7 bases between the two ends. Germline V CDR1 and CDR2: SGHRS, YFSETQ. CDR3 length: 12 amino acids. The CDR3 DNA reads as TGCGCCAGCAGCACGACACCCTACGAGCAGTACTTC. This gives the protein CASSTTPYEQYF.

This chain uses TRBV7-2 with TRBJ1-2; TRBD1 matches 7 bases. With V trimmed by 3 bases and J by 6 bases, 10 bases remained unmatched. This CDR3 region has 15 residues. Germline V lookup: CDR1 SGHTA, CDR2 FQGNSA. The chain's CDR3 is CASSFGTAASNGYTF. DNA of the CDR3: TGTGCCAGCAGCTTCGGGACAGCCGCCTCAAATGGCTACACCTTC. Full variable domain (rest looked up from reference TRBV7-2 and TRBJ1-2): GAGVSQSPSNKVTEKGKDVELRCDPISGHTALYWYRQSLGQGLEFLIYFQGNSAPDKSGLPSDRFSAERTGGSVSTLTIQRTQQEDSAVYLCASSFGTAASNGYTFGSGTRLTVV.

This clone was seen only once. This sequence joins TRBV4-1 and TRBJ2-5; maybe TRBD1 (6 bases). This CDR3 contains 14 residues. CDR1 is MGHRA and CDR2 is YSYEKL in the germline V gene. The V and J ends lost 4 bases and 1 base respectively, with 10 bases between them. In DNA form, the CDR3 reads TGCGCCAGCAGCCTACGGGACACCCAAGAGACCCAGTACTTC. Translation: CASSLRDTQETQYF.

The chain recombines TRBV5-4 with TRBJ2-1; D perhaps matches TRBD2 (6 bases). The CDR3 length is 11 residues. The V gene lost 0 bases and the J gene lost 15 bases, with 10 bases spanning the gap. Germline CDR1 SGHNT, CDR2 YYREEE (reference sequence). In nucleotides, the CDR3 is TGTGCCAGCAGCTTGGATCTAGCGCTGTTCTTC. It specifies CASSLDLALFF. Full variable domain (remainder filled in from reference TRBV5-4 and TRBJ2-1): ETGVTQSPTHLIKTRGQQVTLRCSSQSGHNTVSWYQQALGQGPQFIFQYYREEENGRGNFPPRFSGLQFPNYSSELNVNALELDDSALYLCASSLDLALFFGPGTRLTVL.

Only a few counts were recorded for this clone. The CDR3: CASSLGNTIYF. The DNA of the CDR3 is TGTGCCAGCAGTCTTGGAAACACCATATATTTT. The chain couples TRBV28 to TRBJ1-3; D call uncertain. Germline CDR1 and CDR2: MDHEN and SYDVKM. The CDR3 loop spans 11 amino acids. V lost 5 bases and J 3 bases, leaving 2 bases between the germline ends.

The chain couples TRBV19 to TRBJ2-6; unclear D gene. CDR1 LNHDA and CDR2 SQIVND come from the germline V gene (reference sequence). This CDR3 region has 14 residues. Trimming cost V 1 base and J 1 base, with 2 bases left between them. For the CDR3, the DNA is TGTGCCAGTAGTATAGCGTCTGGGGCCAACGTCCTGACTTTC. Amino acid sequence: CASSIASGANVLTF.

The V and J genes are TRBV11-1 and TRBJ2-1, with 7 positions matching TRBD1. The J segment lost 10 bases and the V segment lost 5 bases, leaving 5 bases of the junction unmatched. The germline CDR1 and CDR2 sequences are SGHAT and FQDESV (reference sequence). The CDR3 is made up of 12 amino acids. CDR3 DNA: TGTGCCAGCAGCGCGACAGGGCGCGAGCAGTTCTTC. This translates into CASSATGREQFF.

CDR3 loop: CASSVGGPGEQFF. The CDR3 DNA follows: TGCGCCAGCAGTGTGGGGGGGCCGGGTGAGCAGTTCTTC. The gene calls are TRBV4-3 and TRBJ2-1, with D possibly matching TRBD2 (7 bases). Germline values: CDR1 LGHNA, CDR2 YSLEER. This CDR3 comprises 13 residues. Trimming removed 6 bases at V and 9 bases at J, with 15 bases between.

V usage is TRBV6-1 and J usage is TRBJ2-7, with TRBD2 as a possible D gene (6 bases). There are 12 residues in the CDR3. Trimming left V 8 bases short and J 7 bases short, with 15 bases between. Germline lookup yields CDR1 MNHNS and CDR2 SASEGT. In nucleotides, the CDR3 is TGTGCCAGCCGCCCGGGGGTTGGGGAGCAGTACTTC. This sequence encodes CASRPGVGEQYF.

J is TRBJ2-7 and V is TRBV6-6, with TRBD1 as a possible D gene (6 bases). V was pared by 2 bases and J by 2 bases, with 7 bases between. The CDR3 totals 13 residues. Germline loops: CDR1 MNHNY, CDR2 SVGAGI (reference sequence). CDR3 residues: CASSYEGAYEQYF. The CDR3 bases are TGTGCCAGCAGTTACGAGGGGGCCTACGAGCAGTACTTC.

V usage is TRBV7-2 and J usage is TRBJ1-3, with D possibly matching TRBD1 (5 bases). CDR1 is SGHTA and CDR2 is FQGNSA in the germline V gene. The CDR3 loop spans 17 amino acids. V lost 4 bases, J lost 0 bases, and 16 bases lay in between. Here the CDR3 reads CASSSLGGTYSGNTIYF. The CDR3 nucleotides read TGTGCCAGCAGCTCCCTCGGAGGGACTTACTCTGGAAACACCATATATTTT. Drawing the rest from reference TRBV7-2 and TRBJ1-3, the complete variable domain is GAGVSQSPSNKVTEKGKDVELRCDPISGHTALYWYRQSLGQGLEFLIYFQGNSAPDKSGLPSDRFSAERTGGSVSTLTIQRTQQEDSAVYLCASSSLGGTYSGNTIYFGEGSWLTVV.

The rearrangement joins TRBV4-1 to TRBJ1-4, with 7 bases aligning to TRBD1. Trimming removed 6 bases from V and 2 bases from J; junction bases left unmatched: 12. The germline CDR1 and CDR2 sequences are MGHRA and YSYEKL. The CDR3 contains 17 residues. The chain's CDR3 is CASRSSPTGVTNEKLFF. As DNA, the CDR3 is TGCGCCAGCAGGTCAAGTCCCACAGGGGTGACTAATGAAAAACTGTTTTTT.

The chain joins TRBV4-1 to TRBJ1-3; no clear D gene. Trimming pared 2 bases from V and 4 bases from J, leaving 21 bases between. Germline V CDR1 and CDR2: MGHRA, YSYEKL. CDR3 length equals 18 residues. The CDR3 here is CASSQLYGGIPPGNTIYF. The CDR3 DNA follows: TGCGCCAGCAGCCAACTCTATGGCGGGATACCCCCCGGAAACACCATATATTTT.

The chain employs TRBV10-3 and TRBJ2-7, with D perhaps TRBD1 (5 bases). The CDR3 sequence is 13 residues long. Germline V gene sequence: CDR1 ENHRY, CDR2 SYGVKD. The ends were cut back, 3 bases at V and 2 bases at J, with 8 bases in the middle. Written as DNA, the CDR3 is TGTGCCATCAGTGAACAGGAAACCTACGAGCAGTACTTC. It encodes CAISEQETYEQYF.

The chain recombines TRBV5-1 with TRBJ2-7; 8 nucleotides match TRBD2. J gave up 2 bases and V 7 bases, and 11 bases lay outside the gene matches. This CDR3 is 15 amino acids long. The germline CDR1 and CDR2 sequences are SGHRS and YFSETQ. The CDR3: CASGQQAGGTYEQYF. The CDR3 bases are TGCGCCAGCGGTCAACAGGCGGGGGGTACCTACGAGCAGTACTTC.

The V gene is TRBV5-4, the J gene TRBJ2-1; D is perhaps TRBD2 (7 bases). CDR3 length: 16 residues. Trimming left V 4 bases short and J 6 bases short, with 20 bases between. In germline, CDR1 is SGHNT, CDR2 YYREEE (reference sequence). Here the CDR3 reads CASSAGGGAAFNEQFF. The CDR3 coding sequence is TGTGCCAGCAGCGCGGGTGGGGGGGCCGCATTCAATGAGCAGTTCTTC.

The rearrangement uses TRBV5-4 and TRBJ2-3, with 10 bases identical to TRBD1. CDR3 length: 18 residues. Germline V gene data show CDR1 as SGHNT and CDR2 as YYREEE (reference sequence). Trimming removed 4 bases from V and 10 bases from J; junction bases left unmatched: 21. This CDR3 is CASSPPGTDRGRDPAQYF. DNA for the CDR3: TGTGCCAGCAGCCCACCCGGGACCGACAGGGGGCGGGATCCTGCGCAGTATTTT.

In its sample, this clone was seen once. The chain recombines TRBV4-3 with TRBJ2-2; 9 positions agree with TRBD1. CDR1 and CDR2 from the germline V gene are LGHNA and YSLEER. With 4 bases clipped from V and 6 bases from J, the junction kept 3 bases outside the gene matches. This CDR3 has 14 residues. The DNA for the CDR3 is TGCGCCAGCAGCCGACAGGGGGTGGCCGGGGAGCTGTTTTTT. It translates to CASSRQGVAGELFF.

This chain uses TRBV2 with TRBJ2-7; 11 nucleotides agree with TRBD2. Germline loops: CDR1 SNHLY, CDR2 FYNNEI. The CDR3 spans 15 residues. The V segment lost 6 bases and the J segment 1 base; nucleotides outside the gene matches: 5. CDR3 residues: CASRKLAGGSYEQYF. The CDR3 DNA is TGTGCCAGCAGGAAGCTAGCGGGGGGTTCCTACGAGCAGTACTTC.

The chain links TRBV7-9 to TRBJ2-7; TRBD2 might be the D (7 bases). Germline V gene lookup returns CDR1 SEHNR and CDR2 FQNEAQ (reference sequence). The V end lost 5 bases, the J end lost 6 bases, and 17 bases lay between the germline ends. This CDR3 has 14 residues. The CDR3 bases are TGTGCCAGCAGCCGTTTGGGGGGGCCCACCGAGCAGTACTTC. Residues: CASSRLGGPTEQYF.

In DNA form, the CDR3 reads TGTGCCAGCAGTTTATTGGGAGCCTACAATGAGCAGTTCTTC. Its protein product is CASSLLGAYNEQFF. This rearrangement joins TRBV28 to TRBJ2-1; a weak D match, TRBD2 (5 bases). Germline-derived CDR1 and CDR2 are MDHEN and SYDVKM. V lost 1 base to trimming and J lost 2 bases, with 6 bases between them. CDR3 length: 14 amino acids. Using reference TRBV28 and TRBJ2-1 for the parts outside the CDR3, the full variable domain is DVKVTQSSRYLVKRTGEKVFLECVQDMDHENMFWYRQDPGLGLRLIYFSYDVKMKEKGDIPEGYSVSREKKERFSLILESASTNQTSMYLCASSLLGAYNEQFFGPGTRLTVL.